One sample yielded the 6 T cell receptor beta chains listed below, sequenced in a study of cytomegalovirus exposure and HLA in healthy donors. PCR primers comprised 60 Vbeta and 13 Jbeta primers. Here immunoSEQ multiplex PCR was the method, and the copy in TCRdb shows in-frame clones only, minus some. Its table records about 130,000 clones. What was sequenced was PBMCs. These receptor sequences come from a man in his forties in good health and CMV-seronegative.

The V and J genes are TRBV7-2 and TRBJ1-1; unclear D gene. V was pared by 3 bases and J by 4 bases, with 6 bases between. The CDR3 has 12 amino acids. CDR1 SGHTA and CDR2 FQGNSA come from the germline V gene. CDR3 region: CASSFYSTEAFF. In nucleotides, the CDR3 is TGTGCCAGCAGCTTCTACAGCACTGAAGCTTTCTTT.

The chain combines TRBV10-3 with TRBJ2-1, with D maybe TRBD2 (5 bases). Trimming shortened V by 4 bases and J by 4 bases, and 8 bases separated the two germline ends. Germline CDR1 and CDR2: ENHRY and SYGVKD. The CDR3 length is 13 residues. The CDR3 protein is CAISGGSYNEQFF. The CDR3 DNA follows: TGTGCCATCAGTGGTGGGAGTTACAATGAGCAGTTCTTC.

Note on this clone: Other DNA sequences within the sample encode an identical CDR3. This chain connects TRBV5-1 to TRBJ2-5; 13 nucleotides agree with TRBD2. Germline CDR1 is SGHRS and CDR2 is YFSETQ. The CDR3 has 15 amino acids. Trimming took 4 bases from V and 8 from J; bases not matched to a gene: 8. CDR3 nucleotides: TGCGCCAGCAGCCCCGGACTAGCGGGAGTTGAAACCCAGTACTTC. Its protein is CASSPGLAGVETQYF.

This sequence joins TRBV5-1 and TRBJ2-5, with 7 bases fitting TRBD2. Matching the DNA end better, TRBJ2-7 makes the J call doubtful. The CDR3 has 15 residues. Germline-derived CDR1 and CDR2 are SGHRS and YFSETQ. Written as DNA, the CDR3 is TGCGCCAGCAGCCCGACGTTGGCGGGAGTGTACGAGCAGTACTTC. Translating it yields CASSPTLAGVYEQYF.

The rearrangement joins TRBV5-1 to TRBJ2-1, with D perhaps matching TRBD2 (6 bases). Germline V gene lookup returns CDR1 SGHRS and CDR2 YFSETQ. CDR3 length equals 16 residues. Trimming cost V 4 bases and J 0 bases, with 14 bases left between them. The CDR3 loop reads CASSPLASRSYNEQFF. As DNA, the CDR3 is TGCGCCAGCAGCCCGCTAGCGAGCCGCTCCTACAATGAGCAGTTCTTC.

The rearrangement links TRBV7-9 to TRBJ2-7; D perhaps matches TRBD2 (5 bases). Germline CDR1 is SEHNR and CDR2 is FQNEAQ (reference sequence). The CDR3 length is 14 residues. The V and J ends lost 2 bases and 6 bases respectively, with 14 bases between them. CDR3 region: CASSLSEGFSEQYF. Here the CDR3 DNA reads TGTGCCAGCAGCTTAAGTGAGGGTTTCTCCGAGCAGTACTTC.